These T cell receptor beta chains were read from a single sample in a study of cytomegalovirus exposure and HLA in healthy donors. Repertoires were generated with immunoSEQ multiplex PCR, while TCRdb's copy carries only in-frame clones and drops some. The sample holds over 200,000 clones, 75% seen once. The sequenced sample consisted of PBMCs. These receptors all come from a woman in her 30s in good health and CMV-seronegative. CDR3s include the opening cysteine and the closing phenylalanine or tryptophan. D genes are given only for firm matches. The size entry is marked missing in some rows and otherwise reads once, few, many or a size class.

cdr3_nt | cdr3_aa | v_call | clone_size | j_call | d_call
TGTGCCAGCAGCCGGCCCGGGAACTCCTACGAGCAGTACTTC | CASSRPGNSYEQYF | TRBV7-9 | NA | TRBJ2-7 | NA
TGTGCCTGGAGCGGGGGGGGAAACATTCAGTACTTC | CAWSGGGNIQYF | TRBV30 | NA | TRBJ2-4 | TRBD2
TGTGCCAGCAGCCCCATGAACACTGAAGCTTTCTTT | CASSPMNTEAFF | TRBV5-4 | NA | TRBJ1-1 | NA
TGTGCCAGCAGGCCCAGGGGGCAATCTGAAGAGCAGTACTTC | CASRPRGQSEEQYF | TRBV6-6 | NA | TRBJ2-7 | TRBD1
TGTGCCAGCAGTGAAGACTCCACCTACAATGAGCAGTTCTTC | CASSEDSTYNEQFF | TRBV6-1 | NA | TRBJ2-1 | NA
TGTGCCAGCAGCTACCGCGGGGGAGAGCAGTACTTC | CASSYRGGEQYF | TRBV7-3 | NA | TRBJ2-7 | TRBD2
TGTGCCAGCAGGACAGGGGCTAATGATGGCTACACCTTC | CASRTGANDGYTF | TRBV6-1 | NA | TRBJ1-2 | TRBD1
TGTGCCAGCAGCTTATTTGGGCGGCTAGCGGGAGGTCAAGAGACCCAGTACTTC | CASSLFGRLAGGQETQYF | TRBV7-2 | NA | TRBJ2-5 | TRBD2
TGTGCCAGCAGCTTGACGACAGGGCCCTACGAGCAGTACTTC | CASSLTTGPYEQYF | TRBV7-6 | few | TRBJ2-7 | TRBD1
TGTGCCAGCAGCGTAGAACAGGGAGAATATGGCTACACCTTC | CASSVEQGEYGYTF | TRBV9 | few | TRBJ1-2 | NA
TGTGCCAGCAGCTTAGAGGGACTAGCGGGGGGACAAGAGACCCAGTACTTC | CASSLEGLAGGQETQYF | TRBV11-3 | NA | TRBJ2-5 | TRBD2
TGCGCCAGCAGTGAGTCGACACGGCTAGCGGGAGCCTCGGCCTACGAGCAGTACTTC | CASSESTRLAGASAYEQYF | TRBV10-2 | NA | TRBJ2-7 | TRBD2
TGTGCCAGCAGCTTAGATTTCGGGACAGAAATCAATCAGCCCCAGCATTTT | CASSLDFGTEINQPQHF | TRBV7-9 | NA | TRBJ1-5 | TRBD1
TGTGCCTGGCGCTCCGGACAGTCTGGTCAGCCCCAGCATTTT | CAWRSGQSGQPQHF | TRBV30 | few | TRBJ1-5 | NA
TGTGCCAGCAGCCCAGACAGGGGTTTCAATGGCTACACCTTC | CASSPDRGFNGYTF | TRBV7-9 | NA | TRBJ1-2 | TRBD1
TGTGCCAGCGATACGGTCGGGGCGGGACAGCCCCAGCATTTT | CASDTVGAGQPQHF | TRBV6-1 | NA | TRBJ1-5 | NA
TGTGCCAGCAGTTACTCAGGAGGGTCCGGGTACGAGCAGTACTTC | CASSYSGGSGYEQYF | TRBV6-6 | NA | TRBJ2-7 | NA
TGTGCCAGCAGCGTAGACCCTAGCGGGAGCTACGAGCAGTACTTC | CASSVDPSGSYEQYF | TRBV9 | NA | TRBJ2-7 | TRBD2
TGTGCCTGCTACAGGGGAACTAACTATGGCTACACCTTC | CACYRGTNYGYTF | TRBV30 | NA | TRBJ1-2 | TRBD1
TGTGCCAGCACCGTGGAAGCGGGGGGCACAGATACGCAGTATTTT | CASTVEAGGTDTQYF | TRBV2 | NA | TRBJ2-3 | TRBD2
TGCGCCAGCAGCTTGAGGGGTCCAGAAAGGAACCAAGAGACCCAGTACTTC | CASSLRGPERNQETQYF | TRBV5-1 | NA | TRBJ2-5 | NA
TGCGCCAGCAGCTTGACCAGACAGTCTACCCGGCAAGAGACCCAGTACTTC | CASSLTRQSTRQETQYF | TRBV5-1 | NA | TRBJ2-5 | NA
TGTGCCAGCTTCGCGCCGCCAGATACGCAGTATTTT | CASFAPPDTQYF | TRBV7-2 | NA | TRBJ2-3 | NA
TGTGCCAGTAGTACGCAGGGGACCCGGACTGGGGCCAACGTCCTGACTTTC | CASSTQGTRTGANVLTF | TRBV19 | NA | TRBJ2-6 | NA
TGTGCCAGCAGCCCCGTCCGCGGGGTTTCCTACAATGAGCAGTTCTTC | CASSPVRGVSYNEQFF | TRBV11-2 | NA | TRBJ2-1 | NA